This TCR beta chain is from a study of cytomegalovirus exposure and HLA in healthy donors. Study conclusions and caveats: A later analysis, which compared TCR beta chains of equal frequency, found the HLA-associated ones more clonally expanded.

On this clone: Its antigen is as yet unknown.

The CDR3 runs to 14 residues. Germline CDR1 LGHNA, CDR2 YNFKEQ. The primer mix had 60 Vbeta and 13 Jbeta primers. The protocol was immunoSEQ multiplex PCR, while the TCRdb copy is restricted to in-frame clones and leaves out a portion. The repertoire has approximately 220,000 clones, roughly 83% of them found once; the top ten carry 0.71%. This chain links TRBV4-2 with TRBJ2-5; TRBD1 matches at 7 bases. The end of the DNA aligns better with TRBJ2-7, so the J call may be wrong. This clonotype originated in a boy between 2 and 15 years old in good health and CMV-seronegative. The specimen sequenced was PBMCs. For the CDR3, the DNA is TGTGCCAGCAGCCCTGGACAGGACTCCTACGAGCAGTACTTC. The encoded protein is CASSPGQDSYEQYF.